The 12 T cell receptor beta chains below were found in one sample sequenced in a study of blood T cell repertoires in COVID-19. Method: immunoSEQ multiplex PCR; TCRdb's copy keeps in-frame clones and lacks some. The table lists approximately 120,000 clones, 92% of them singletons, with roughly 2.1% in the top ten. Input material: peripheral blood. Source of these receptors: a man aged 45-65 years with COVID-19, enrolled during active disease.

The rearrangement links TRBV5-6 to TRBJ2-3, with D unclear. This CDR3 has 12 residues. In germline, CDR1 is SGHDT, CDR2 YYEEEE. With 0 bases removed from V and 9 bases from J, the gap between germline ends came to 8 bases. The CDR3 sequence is CASSLGRITQYF. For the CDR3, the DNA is TGTGCCAGCAGCTTGGGGCGGATAACGCAGTATTTT.

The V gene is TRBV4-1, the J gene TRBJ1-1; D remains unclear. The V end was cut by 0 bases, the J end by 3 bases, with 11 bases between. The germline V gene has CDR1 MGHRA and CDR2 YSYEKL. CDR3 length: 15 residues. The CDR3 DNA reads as TGCGCCAGCAGCCAAGACGTGGGCTTGGACACTGAAGCTTTCTTT. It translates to CASSQDVGLDTEAFF.

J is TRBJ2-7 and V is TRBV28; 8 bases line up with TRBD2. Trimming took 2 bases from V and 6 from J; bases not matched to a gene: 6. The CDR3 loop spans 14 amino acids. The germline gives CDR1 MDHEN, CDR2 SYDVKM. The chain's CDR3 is CASSLDRAGGEQYV. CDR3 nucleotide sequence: TGTGCCAGCAGTTTAGATAGGGCGGGAGGCGAGCAGTACGTC.

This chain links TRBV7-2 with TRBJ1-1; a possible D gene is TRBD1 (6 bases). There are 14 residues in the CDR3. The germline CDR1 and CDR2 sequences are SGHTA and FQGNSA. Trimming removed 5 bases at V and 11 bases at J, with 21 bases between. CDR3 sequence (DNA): TGTGCCAGCAGCGTCTCACAGGGATTCTTTTCGGCTTTCTTT. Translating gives CASSVSQGFFSAFF. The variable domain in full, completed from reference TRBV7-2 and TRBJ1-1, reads GAGVSQSPSNKVTEKGKDVELRCDPISGHTALYWYRQSLGQGLEFLIYFQGNSAPDKSGLPSDRFSAERTGGSVSTLTIQRTQQEDSAVYLCASSVSQGFFSAFFGQGTRLTVV.

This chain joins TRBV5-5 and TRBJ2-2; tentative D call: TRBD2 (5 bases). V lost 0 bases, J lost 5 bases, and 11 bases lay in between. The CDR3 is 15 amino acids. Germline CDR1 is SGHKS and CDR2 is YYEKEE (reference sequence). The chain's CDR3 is CASSLVRGGTGELFF. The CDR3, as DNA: TGTGCCAGCAGCTTGGTACGGGGTGGGACCGGGGAGCTGTTTTTT. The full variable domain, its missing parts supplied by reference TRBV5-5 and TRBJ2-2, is DAGVTQSPTHLIKTRGQQVTLRCSPISGHKSVSWYQQVLGQGPQFIFQYYEKEERGRGNFPDRFSARQFPNYSSELNVNALLLGDSALYLCASSLVRGGTGELFFGEGSRLTVL.

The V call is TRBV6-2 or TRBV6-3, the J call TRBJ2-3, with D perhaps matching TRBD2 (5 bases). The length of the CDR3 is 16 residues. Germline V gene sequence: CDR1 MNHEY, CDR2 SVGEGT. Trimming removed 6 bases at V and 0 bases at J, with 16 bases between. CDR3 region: CASSPTDYSSTDTQYF. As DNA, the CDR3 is TGTGCCAGCAGCCCAACCGACTATTCCAGCACAGATACGCAGTATTTT.

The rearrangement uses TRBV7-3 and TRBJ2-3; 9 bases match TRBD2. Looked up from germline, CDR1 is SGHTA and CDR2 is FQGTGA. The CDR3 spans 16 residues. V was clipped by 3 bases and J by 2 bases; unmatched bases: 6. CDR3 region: CASSFGLAGPTDTQYF. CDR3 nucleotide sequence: TGTGCCAGCAGCTTCGGCCTAGCGGGACCCACAGATACGCAGTATTTT.

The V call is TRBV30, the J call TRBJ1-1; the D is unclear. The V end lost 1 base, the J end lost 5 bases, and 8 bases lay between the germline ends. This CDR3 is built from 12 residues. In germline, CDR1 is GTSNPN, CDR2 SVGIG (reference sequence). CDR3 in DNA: TGTGCCTGGAGTGGCGGGCTTACTGAAGCTTTCTTT. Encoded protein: CAWSGGLTEAFF.

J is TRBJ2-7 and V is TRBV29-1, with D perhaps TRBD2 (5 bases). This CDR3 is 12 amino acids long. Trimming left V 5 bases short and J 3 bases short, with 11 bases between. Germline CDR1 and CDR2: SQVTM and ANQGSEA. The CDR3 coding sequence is TGCAGCGTTCAGGCTAGCAGCTACGAGCAGTACTTC. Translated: CSVQASSYEQYF.

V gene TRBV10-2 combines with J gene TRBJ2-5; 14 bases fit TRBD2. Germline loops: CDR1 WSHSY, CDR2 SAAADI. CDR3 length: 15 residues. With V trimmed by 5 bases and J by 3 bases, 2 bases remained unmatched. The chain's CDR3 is CASSQTSGREETQYF. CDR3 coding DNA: TGCGCCAGCAGTCAGACTAGCGGGAGGGAAGAGACCCAGTACTTC.

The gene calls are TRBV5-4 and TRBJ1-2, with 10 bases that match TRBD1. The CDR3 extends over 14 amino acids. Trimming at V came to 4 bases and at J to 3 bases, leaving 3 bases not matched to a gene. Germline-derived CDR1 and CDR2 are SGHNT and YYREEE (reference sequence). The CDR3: CASSRQGAYYGYTF. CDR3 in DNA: TGTGCCAGCAGCCGACAGGGGGCATACTATGGCTACACCTTC.

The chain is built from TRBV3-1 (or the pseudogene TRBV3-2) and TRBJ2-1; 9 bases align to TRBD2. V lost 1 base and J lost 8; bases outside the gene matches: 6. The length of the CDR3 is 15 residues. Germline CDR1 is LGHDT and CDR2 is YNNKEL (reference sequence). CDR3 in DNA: TGTGCCAGCAGCCAAGGAAGCGGGAGGTTGGATGAGCAGTTCTTC. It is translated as CASSQGSGRLDEQFF.